What follows is one T cell receptor beta chain and its context. This sample was taken from a study of blood T cell repertoires in COVID-19. Whole-study context: Acute-phase and convalescent COVID-19 samples originated in the United States, Italy and Spain. The analysed material was cDNA or gDNA that came from T cells, B-cell-depleted T cells, or PBMCs.

Germline CDR1 is MNHNS and CDR2 is SASEGT. The V end was cut by 3 bases, the J end by 4 bases, with 12 bases between. The CDR3 sequence is 14 residues long. Authors' analysis steps: Researchers report that nucleated cell counts were estimated from reference gene primer amplification. Sequenced by immunoSEQ multiplex PCR; TCRdb stores in-frame clones only, minus some. The V and J calls and clone size were taken over from that table, and D and trimming were inferred from the DNA. The sample lists about 120,000 clones; 90% were seen once. This TCR derives from a human donor with active COVID-19. The donor label of this sample is uncertain. Input material: peripheral blood. The J gene is TRBJ1-1, the V gene TRBV6-1; TRBD1 might be the D (6 bases). The CDR3 nucleotides are TGTGCCAGCAGTGAGAGGACAGCTTTCACTGAAGCTTTCTTT. It codes for CASSERTAFTEAFF.